This record concerns one T cell receptor beta chain sequence. TCRdb reprocessed the 5' RACE reads and keeps a single row for each CDR3 protein, giving no DNA. Its listing shows about 400,000 distinct CDR3 sequences. The data derive from a study of T cells expressing NK-cell markers. This CDR3 is 15 amino acids long. The germline V gene encodes CDR1 SGHTA and CDR2 FQGNSA. This chain uses TRBV7-2 with TRBJ2-7; TCRdb lists TRBD2, though no DNA is available to test this call. Source material: blood T cells: a sorted CD56 or NKG2C T cell subset, CD4+ or CD8+ T cells, or bulk PBMC T cells (not recorded which). The clonotype originates from a woman aged 50 to 65 in good health. The CDR3 here is CASSLGEGLSYEQYF.